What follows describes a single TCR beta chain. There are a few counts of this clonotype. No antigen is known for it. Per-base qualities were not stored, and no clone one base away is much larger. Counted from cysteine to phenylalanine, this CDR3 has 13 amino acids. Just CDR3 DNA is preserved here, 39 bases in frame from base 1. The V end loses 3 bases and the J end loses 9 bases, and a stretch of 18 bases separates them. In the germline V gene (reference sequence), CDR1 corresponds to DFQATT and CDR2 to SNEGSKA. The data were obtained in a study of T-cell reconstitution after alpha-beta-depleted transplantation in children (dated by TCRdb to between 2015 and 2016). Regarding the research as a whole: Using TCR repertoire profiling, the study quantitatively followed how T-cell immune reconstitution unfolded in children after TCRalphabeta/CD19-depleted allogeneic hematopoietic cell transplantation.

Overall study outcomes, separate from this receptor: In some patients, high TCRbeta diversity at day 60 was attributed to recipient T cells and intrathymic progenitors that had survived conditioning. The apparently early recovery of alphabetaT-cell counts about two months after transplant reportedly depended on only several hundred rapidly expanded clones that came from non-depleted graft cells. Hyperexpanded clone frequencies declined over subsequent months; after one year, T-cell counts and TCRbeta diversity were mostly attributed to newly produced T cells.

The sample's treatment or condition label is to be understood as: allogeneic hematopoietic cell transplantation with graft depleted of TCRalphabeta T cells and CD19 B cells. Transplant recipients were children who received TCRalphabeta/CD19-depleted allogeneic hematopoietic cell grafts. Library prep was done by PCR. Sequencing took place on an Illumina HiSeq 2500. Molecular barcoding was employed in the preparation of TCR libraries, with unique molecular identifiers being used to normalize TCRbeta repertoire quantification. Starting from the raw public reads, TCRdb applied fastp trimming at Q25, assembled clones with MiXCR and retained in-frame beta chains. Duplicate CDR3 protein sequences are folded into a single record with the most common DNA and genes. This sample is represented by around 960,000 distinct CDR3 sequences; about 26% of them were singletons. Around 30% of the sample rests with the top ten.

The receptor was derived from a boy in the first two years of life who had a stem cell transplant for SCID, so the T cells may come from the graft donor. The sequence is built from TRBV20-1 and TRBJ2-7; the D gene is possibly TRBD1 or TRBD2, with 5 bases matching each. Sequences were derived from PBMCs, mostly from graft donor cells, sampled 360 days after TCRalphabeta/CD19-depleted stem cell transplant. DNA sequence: TGCAGTGCTAGGGACGGGGCCGTGGTTGTGCAGTACTTC. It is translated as CSARDGAVVVQYF.